This TCR beta chain was captured in a study of post-analysis software for immune sequencing data. The overall study: Some patients lacked subtype; others had relapsing-remitting, secondary progressive or progressive-relapsing disease. Study results and caveats: Those with multiple sclerosis, the patient group, showed significantly lower normalized Chao1 diversity than controls. Included in a set of roughly five TRBV segments more frequent in patients than controls were TRBV5-6, TRBV5-1 and TRBV20-1. Those samples that were prepared in the same batch co-clustered strongly by F measure.

Unique molecular identifiers had been added to the TCR beta cDNA libraries. TCRdb used MiXCR to reprocess the PCR reads, holding one entry per CDR3 protein. Of hundreds of thousands of distinct CDR3 sequences in the sample, about 44% were seen once. V lost 0 bases, J lost 5 bases, and 11 bases lay in between. This CDR3 contains 15 residues. Germline V lookup: CDR1 SGHRS, CDR2 YFSETQ. On this clonotype: No antigen is known for it.

The V gene is TRBV5-1, the J gene TRBJ1-4; D gene ambiguous. The sample consisted of blood. The clonotype was recovered from a girl aged 10 to 17 with multiple sclerosis. CDR3 in amino acids: CASSLAEGRNEKLFF. DNA for the CDR3: TGCGCCAGCAGCTTGGCGGAGGGAAGGAATGAAAAACTGTTTTTT.